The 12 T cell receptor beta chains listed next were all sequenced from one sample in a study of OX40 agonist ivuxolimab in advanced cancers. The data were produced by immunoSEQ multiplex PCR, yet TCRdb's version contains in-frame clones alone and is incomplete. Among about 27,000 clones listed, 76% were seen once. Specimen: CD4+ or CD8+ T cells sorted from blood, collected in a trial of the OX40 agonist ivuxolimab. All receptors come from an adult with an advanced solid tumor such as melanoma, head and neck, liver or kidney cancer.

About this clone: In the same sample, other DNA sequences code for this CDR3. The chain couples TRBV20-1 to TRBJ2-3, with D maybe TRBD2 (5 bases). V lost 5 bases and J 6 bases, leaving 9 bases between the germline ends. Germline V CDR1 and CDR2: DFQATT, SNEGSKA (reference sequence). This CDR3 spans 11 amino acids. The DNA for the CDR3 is TGCAGTGCTGCGGACTTCGATACGCAGTATTTT. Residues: CSAADFDTQYF.

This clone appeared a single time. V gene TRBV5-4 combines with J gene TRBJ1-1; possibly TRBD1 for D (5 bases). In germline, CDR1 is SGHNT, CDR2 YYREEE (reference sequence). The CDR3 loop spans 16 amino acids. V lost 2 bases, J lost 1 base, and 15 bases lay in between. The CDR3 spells CASSLERGTENTEAFF. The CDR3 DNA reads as TGTGCCAGCAGCTTAGAACGTGGGACGGAGAACACTGAAGCTTTCTTT.

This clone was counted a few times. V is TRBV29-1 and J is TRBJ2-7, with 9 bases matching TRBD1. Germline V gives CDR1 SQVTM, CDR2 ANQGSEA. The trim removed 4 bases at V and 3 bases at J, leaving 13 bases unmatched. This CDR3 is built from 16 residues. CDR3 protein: CSVGGSPGQGGYEQYF. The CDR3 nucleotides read TGCAGCGTTGGGGGCTCGCCGGGACAGGGTGGCTACGAGCAGTACTTC.

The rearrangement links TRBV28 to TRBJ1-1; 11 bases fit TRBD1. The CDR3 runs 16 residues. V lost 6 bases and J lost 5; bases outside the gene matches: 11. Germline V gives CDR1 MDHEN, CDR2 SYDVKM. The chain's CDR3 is CASSGAAGTGGTEAFF. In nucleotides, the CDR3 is TGTGCCAGCAGCGGGGCAGCCGGGACAGGGGGTACTGAAGCTTTCTTT.

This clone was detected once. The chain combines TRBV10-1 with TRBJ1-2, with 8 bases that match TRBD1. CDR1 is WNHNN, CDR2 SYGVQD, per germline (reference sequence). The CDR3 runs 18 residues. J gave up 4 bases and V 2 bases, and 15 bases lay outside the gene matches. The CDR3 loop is CASSEKMAGGYLTYGYTF. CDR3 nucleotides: TGCGCCAGCAGTGAGAAGATGGCAGGGGGCTATTTGACCTATGGCTACACCTTC.

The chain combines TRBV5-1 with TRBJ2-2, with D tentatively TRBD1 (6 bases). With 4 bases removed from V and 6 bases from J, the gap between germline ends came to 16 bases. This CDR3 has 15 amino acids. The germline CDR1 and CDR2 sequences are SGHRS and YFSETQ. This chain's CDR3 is CASSRTTQGSGELFF. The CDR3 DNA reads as TGCGCCAGCAGCCGAACTACCCAGGGGTCCGGGGAGCTGTTTTTT.

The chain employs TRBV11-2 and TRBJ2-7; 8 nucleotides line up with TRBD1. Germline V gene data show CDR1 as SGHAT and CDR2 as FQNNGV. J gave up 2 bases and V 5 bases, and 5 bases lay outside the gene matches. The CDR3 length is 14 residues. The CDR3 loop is CASSRQGITYEQYF. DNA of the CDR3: TGTGCCAGCAGCCGACAGGGGATTACCTACGAGCAGTACTTC.

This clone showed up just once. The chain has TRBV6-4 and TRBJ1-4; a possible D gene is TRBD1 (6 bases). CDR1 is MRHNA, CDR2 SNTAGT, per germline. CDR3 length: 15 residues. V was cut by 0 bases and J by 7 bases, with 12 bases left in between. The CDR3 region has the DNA TGTGCCAGCAGTGACTCCCATCAGGGGTGTGAAAAACTGTTTTTT. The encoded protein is CASSDSHQGCEKLFF.

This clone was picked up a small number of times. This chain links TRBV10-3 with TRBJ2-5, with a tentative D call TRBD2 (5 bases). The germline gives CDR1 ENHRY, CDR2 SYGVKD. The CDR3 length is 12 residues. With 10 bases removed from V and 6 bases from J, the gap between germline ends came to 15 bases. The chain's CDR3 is CATASSLQTQYF. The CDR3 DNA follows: TGTGCCACTGCTAGCTCCCTACAGACCCAGTACTTC.

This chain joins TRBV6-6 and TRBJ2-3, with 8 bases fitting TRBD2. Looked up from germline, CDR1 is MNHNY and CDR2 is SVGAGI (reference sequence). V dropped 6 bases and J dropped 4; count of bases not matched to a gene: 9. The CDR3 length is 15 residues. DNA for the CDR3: TGTGCCAGCAGAGGACCGGGGGGGGCCGCAGATACGCAGTATTTT. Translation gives CASRGPGGAADTQYF.

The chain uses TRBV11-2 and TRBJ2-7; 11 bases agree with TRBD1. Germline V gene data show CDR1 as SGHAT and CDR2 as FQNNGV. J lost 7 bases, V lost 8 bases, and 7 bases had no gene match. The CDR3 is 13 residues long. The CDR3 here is CASEGQGAREQYF. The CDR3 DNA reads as TGTGCCAGCGAAGGACAGGGGGCAAGAGAGCAGTACTTC. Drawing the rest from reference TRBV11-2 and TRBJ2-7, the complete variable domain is EAGVAQSPRYKIIEKRQSVAFWCNPISGHATLYWYQQILGQGPKLLIQFQNNGVVDDSQLPKDRFSAERLKGVDSTLKIQPAKLEDSAVYLCASEGQGAREQYFGPGTRLTVT.

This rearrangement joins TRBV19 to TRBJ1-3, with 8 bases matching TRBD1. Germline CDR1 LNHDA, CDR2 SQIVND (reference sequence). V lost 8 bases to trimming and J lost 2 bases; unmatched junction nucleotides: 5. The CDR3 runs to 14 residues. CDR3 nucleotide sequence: TGTGCCAGTCACCCCAGGGGGCCTGGAAACACCATATATTTT. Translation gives CASHPRGPGNTIYF. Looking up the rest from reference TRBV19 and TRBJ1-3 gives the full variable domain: DGGITQSPKYLFRKEGQNVTLSCEQNLNHDAMYWYRQDPGQGLRLIYYSQIVNDFQKGDIAEGYSVSREKKESFPLTVTSAQKNPTAFYLCASHPRGPGNTIYFGEGSWLTVV.